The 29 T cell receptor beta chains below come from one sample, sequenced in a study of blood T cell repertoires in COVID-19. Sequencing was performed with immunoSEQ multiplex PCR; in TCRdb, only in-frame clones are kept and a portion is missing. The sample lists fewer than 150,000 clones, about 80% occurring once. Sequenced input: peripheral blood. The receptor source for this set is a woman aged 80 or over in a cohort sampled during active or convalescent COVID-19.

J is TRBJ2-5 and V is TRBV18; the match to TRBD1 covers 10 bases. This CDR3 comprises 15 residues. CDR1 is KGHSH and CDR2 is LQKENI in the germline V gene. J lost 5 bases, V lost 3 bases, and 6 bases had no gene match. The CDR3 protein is CASSPTGTGVETQYF. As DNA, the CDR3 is TGTGCCAGCTCACCGACCGGGACAGGGGTGGAGACCCAGTACTTC.

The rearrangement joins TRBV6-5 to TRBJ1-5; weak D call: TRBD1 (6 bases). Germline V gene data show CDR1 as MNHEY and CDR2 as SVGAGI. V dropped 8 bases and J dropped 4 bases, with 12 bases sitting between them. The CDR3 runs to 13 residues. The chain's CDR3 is CASSAGENQPQHF. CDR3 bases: TGTGCCAGCTCTGCAGGGGAAAATCAGCCCCAGCATTTT.

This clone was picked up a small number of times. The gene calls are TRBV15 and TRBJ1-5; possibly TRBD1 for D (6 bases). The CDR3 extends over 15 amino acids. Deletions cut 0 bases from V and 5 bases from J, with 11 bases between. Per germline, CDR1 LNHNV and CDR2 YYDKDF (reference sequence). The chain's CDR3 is CATSRDRTEDQPQHF. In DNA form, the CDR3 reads TGTGCCACCAGCAGAGATAGGACAGAAGATCAGCCCCAGCATTTT.

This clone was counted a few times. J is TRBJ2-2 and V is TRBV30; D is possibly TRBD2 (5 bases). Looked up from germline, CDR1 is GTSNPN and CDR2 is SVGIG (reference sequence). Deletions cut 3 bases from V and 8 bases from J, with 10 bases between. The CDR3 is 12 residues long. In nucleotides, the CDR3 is TGTGCCTGGAGCAGACGGGGAGGGGAGCTGTTTTTT. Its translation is CAWSRRGGELFF.

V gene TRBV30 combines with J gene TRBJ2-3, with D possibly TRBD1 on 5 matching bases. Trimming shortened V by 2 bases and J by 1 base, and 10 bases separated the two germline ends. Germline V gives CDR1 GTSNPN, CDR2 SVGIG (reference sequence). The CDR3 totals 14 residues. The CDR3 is CAWSPQGGTDTQYF. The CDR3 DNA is TGTGCCTGGAGTCCCCAGGGCGGCACAGATACGCAGTATTTT.

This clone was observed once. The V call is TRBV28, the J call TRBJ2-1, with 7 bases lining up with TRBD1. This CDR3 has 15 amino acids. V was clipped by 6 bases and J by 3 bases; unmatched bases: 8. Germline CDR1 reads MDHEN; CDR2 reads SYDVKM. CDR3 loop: CASSSTGKNYNEQFF. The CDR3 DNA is TGTGCCAGCAGCTCGACAGGGAAAAACTACAATGAGCAGTTCTTC.

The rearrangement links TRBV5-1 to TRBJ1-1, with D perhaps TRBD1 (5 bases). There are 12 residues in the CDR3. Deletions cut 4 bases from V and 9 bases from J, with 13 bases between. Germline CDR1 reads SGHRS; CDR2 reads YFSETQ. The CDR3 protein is CASSLDSGQAFF. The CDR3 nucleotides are TGCGCCAGCAGCCTCGACAGCGGGCAAGCTTTCTTT.

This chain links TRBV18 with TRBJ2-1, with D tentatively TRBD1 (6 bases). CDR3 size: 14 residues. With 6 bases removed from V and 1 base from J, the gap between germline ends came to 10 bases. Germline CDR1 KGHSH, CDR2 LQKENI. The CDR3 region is CASSRTESYNEQFF. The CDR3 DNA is TGTGCCAGCTCCCGGACAGAGTCCTACAATGAGCAGTTCTTC.

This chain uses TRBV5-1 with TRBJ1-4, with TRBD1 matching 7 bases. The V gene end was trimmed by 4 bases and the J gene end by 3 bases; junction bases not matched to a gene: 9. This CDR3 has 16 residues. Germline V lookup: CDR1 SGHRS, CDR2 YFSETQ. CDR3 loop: CASSDTPGQSNEKLFF. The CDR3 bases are TGCGCCAGCAGCGATACACCGGGACAGTCTAATGAAAAACTGTTTTTT.

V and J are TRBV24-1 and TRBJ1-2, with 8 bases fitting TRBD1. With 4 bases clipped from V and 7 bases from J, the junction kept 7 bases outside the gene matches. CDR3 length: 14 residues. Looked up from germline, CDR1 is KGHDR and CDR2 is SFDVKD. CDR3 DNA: TGTGCCACCAGTGACCAAAGCGACAGGGGTGGCTACACCTTC. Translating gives CATSDQSDRGGYTF.

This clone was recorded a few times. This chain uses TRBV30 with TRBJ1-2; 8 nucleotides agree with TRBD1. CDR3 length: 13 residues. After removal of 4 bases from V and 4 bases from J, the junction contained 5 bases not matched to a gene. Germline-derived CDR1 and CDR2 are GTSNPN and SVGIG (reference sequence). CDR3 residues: CAWNDRGRYGYTF. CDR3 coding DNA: TGTGCCTGGAATGACAGGGGACGCTATGGCTACACCTTC.

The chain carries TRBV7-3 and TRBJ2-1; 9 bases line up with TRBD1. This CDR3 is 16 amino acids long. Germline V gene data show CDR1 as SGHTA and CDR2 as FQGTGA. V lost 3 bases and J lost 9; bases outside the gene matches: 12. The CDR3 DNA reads TGTGCCAGCAGCTTGTCCCCGGGACAGGGTATCGGTGAGCAGTTCTTC. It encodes CASSLSPGQGIGEQFF.

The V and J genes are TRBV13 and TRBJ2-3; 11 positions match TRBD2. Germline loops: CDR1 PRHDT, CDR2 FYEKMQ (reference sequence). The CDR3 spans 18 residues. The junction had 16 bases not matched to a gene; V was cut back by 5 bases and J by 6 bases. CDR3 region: CASSPRVVAGGEYDTQYF. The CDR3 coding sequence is TGTGCCAGCAGCCCCCGGGTTGTAGCGGGGGGGGAATACGATACGCAGTATTTT. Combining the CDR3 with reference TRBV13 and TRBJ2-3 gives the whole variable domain AAGVIQSPRHLIKEKRETATLKCYPIPRHDTVYWYQQGPGQDPQFLISFYEKMQSDKGSIPDRFSAQQFSDYHSELNMSSLELGDSALYFCASSPRVVAGGEYDTQYFGPGTRLTVL.

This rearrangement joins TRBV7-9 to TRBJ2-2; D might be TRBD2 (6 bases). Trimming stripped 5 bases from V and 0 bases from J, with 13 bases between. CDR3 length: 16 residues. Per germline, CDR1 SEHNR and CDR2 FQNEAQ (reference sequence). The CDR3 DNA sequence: TGTGCCAGCAGCGGCCCGGAGGGAACGAACACCGGGGAGCTGTTTTTT. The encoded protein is CASSGPEGTNTGELFF.

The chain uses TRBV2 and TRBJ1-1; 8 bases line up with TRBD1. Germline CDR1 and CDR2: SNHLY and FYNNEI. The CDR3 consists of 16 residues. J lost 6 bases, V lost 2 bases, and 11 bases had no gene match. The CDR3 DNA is TGTGCCAGCAGTGAAAGGGGGGACAGGATCTACGCTGAAGCTTTCTTT. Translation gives CASSERGDRIYAEAFF.

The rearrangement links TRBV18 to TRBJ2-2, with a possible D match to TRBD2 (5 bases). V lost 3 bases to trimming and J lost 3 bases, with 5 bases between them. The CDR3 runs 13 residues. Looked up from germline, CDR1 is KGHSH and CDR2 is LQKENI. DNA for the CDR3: TGTGCCAGCTCACCGAGGGACACCGGGGAGCTGTTTTTT. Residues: CASSPRDTGELFF.

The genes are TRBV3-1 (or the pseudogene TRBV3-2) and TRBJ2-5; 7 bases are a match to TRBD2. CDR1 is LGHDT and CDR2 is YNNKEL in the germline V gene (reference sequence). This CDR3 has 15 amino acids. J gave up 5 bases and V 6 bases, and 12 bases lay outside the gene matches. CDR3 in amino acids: CASSPRDYDYETQYF. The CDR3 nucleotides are TGTGCCAGCAGTCCGCGGGACTACGACTATGAGACCCAGTACTTC.

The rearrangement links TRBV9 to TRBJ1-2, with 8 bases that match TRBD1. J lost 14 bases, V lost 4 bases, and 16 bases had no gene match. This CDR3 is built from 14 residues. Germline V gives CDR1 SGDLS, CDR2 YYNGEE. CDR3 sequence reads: CASSSWGLQGALTF. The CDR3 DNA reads TGTGCCAGCAGCTCCTGGGGCCTTCAGGGGGCTCTAACCTTC.

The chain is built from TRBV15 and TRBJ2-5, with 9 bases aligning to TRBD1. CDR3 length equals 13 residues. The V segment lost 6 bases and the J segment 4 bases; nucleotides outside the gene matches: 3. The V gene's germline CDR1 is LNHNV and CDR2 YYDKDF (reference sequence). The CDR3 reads CATRLQGAETQYF. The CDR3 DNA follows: TGTGCCACCAGGTTACAGGGGGCAGAGACCCAGTACTTC.

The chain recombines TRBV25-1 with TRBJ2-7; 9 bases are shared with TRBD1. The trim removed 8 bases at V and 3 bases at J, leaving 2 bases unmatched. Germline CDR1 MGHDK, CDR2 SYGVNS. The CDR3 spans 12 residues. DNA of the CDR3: TGTGCCAGCGGGACAGGGATCTACGAGCAGTACTTC. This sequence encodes CASGTGIYEQYF.

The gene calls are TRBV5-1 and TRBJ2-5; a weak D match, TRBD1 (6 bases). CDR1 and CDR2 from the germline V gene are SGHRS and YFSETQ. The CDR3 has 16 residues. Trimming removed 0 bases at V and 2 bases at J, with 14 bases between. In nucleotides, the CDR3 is TGCGCCAGCAGCTTGGGGACAGTGGCCCTTCAAGAGACCCAGTACTTC. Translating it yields CASSLGTVALQETQYF.

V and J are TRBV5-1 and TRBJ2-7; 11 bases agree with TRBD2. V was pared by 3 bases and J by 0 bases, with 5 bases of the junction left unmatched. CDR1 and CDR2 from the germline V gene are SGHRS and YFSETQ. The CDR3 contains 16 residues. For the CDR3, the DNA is TGCGCCAGCAGCTCTAGCGGGACTAGCGGCTCCTACGAGCAGTACGTC. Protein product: CASSSSGTSGSYEQYV.

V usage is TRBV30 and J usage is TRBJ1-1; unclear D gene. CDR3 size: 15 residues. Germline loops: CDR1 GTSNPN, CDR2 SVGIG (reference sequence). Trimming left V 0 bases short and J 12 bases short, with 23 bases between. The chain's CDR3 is CAWSVNGRDRPAPFF. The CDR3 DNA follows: TGTGCCTGGAGTGTAAATGGTCGCGACCGGCCAGCGCCTTTCTTT.

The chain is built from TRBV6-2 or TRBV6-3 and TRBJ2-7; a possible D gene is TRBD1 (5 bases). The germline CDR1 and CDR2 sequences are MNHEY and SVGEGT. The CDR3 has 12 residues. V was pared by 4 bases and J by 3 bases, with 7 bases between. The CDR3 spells CASSWGSYEQYV. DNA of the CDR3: TGTGCCAGCAGTTGGGGCAGCTACGAGCAGTACGTC.

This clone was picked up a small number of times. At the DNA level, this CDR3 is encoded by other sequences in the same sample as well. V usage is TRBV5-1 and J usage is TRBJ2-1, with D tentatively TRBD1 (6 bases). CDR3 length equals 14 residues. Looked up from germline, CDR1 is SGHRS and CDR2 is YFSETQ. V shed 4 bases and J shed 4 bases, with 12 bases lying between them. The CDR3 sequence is CASSRGGQYNEQFF. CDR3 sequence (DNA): TGCGCCAGCAGCCGTGGGGGCCAATACAATGAGCAGTTCTTC.

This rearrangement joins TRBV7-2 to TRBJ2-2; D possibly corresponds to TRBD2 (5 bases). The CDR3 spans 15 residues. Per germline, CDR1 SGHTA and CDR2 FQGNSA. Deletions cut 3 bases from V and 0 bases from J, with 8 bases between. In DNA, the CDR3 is TGTGCCAGCAGCTTTCTAGCTGCGAACACCGGGGAGCTGTTTTTT. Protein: CASSFLAANTGELFF.

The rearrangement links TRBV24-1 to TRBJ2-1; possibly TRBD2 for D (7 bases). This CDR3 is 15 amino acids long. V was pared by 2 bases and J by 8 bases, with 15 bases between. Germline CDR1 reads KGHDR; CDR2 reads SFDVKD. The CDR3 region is CATSDYRGARHEQFF. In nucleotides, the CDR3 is TGTGCCACCAGTGATTACCGGGGGGCTCGCCATGAGCAGTTCTTC.

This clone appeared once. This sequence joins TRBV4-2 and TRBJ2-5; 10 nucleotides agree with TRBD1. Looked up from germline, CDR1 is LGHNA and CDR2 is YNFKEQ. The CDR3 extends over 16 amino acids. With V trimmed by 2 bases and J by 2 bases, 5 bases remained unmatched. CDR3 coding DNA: TGTGCCAGCAGCCAACGGGACAGGGGCACACAAGAGACCCAGTACTTC. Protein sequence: CASSQRDRGTQETQYF.

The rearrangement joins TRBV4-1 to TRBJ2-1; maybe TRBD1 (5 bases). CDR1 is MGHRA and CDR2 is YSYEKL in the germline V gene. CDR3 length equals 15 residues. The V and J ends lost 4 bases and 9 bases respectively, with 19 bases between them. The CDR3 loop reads CASSPSVARGVEQFF. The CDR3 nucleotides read TGCGCCAGCAGCCCATCCGTAGCAAGGGGCGTTGAGCAGTTCTTC.